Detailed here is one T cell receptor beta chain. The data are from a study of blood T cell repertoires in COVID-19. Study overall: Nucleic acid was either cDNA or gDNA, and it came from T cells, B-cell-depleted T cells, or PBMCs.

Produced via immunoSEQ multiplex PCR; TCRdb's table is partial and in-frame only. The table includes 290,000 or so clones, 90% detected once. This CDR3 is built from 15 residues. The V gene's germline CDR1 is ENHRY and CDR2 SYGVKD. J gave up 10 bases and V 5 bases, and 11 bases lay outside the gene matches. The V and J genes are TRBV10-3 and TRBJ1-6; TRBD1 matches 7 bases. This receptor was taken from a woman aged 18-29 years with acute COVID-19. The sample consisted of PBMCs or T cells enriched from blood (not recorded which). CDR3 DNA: TGTGCCATCAGTCCCGGGACAGCACATCGGTCACCCCTCCACTTT. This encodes CAISPGTAHRSPLHF.